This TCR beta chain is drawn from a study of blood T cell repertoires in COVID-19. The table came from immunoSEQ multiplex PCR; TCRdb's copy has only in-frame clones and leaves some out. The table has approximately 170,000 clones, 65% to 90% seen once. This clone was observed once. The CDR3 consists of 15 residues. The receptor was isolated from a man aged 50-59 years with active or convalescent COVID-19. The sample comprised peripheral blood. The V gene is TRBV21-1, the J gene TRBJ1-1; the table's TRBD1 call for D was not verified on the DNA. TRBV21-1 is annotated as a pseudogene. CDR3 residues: CASSNPPGDGPEAFF. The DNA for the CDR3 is TGTGCCAGCAGCAATCCTCCAGGGGATGGACCTGAAGCTTTCTTT.